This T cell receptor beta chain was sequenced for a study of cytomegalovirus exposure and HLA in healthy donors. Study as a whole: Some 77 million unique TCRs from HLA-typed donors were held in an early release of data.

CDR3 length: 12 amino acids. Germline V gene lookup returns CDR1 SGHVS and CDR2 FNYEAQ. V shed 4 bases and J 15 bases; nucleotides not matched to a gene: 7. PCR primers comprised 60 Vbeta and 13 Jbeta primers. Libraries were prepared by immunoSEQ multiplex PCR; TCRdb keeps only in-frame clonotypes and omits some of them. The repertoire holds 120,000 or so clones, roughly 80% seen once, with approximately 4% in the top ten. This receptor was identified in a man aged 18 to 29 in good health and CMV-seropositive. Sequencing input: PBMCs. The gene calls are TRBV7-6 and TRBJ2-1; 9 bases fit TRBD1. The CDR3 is CASSSSDRGLFF. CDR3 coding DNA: TGTGCCAGCAGCTCGTCAGACAGGGGGTTGTTCTTC.